Described below is a single T cell receptor beta chain sequence and its context. Its binding antigen is unknown. The junction departs from the called germline gene at one end, perhaps through a read error. Counted from cysteine to phenylalanine, this CDR3 has 17 amino acids. Only the CDR3 part of the read is kept: 51 bases, read in frame from the first base. CDR1 and CDR2, per the germline V gene (reference sequence), are SGHNT and YYREEE. Total RNA and DNA were co-extracted from about 20-30 mg of bulk tissue with the AllPrep DNA/RNA mini kit, without cell sorting. Between late 2015 and March 2016, 4 or 5 patients in China with histopathologically diagnosed primary liver carcinoma had their tumors surgically resected. Chronic HBV infection was present in the patients, and the patients were treatment-naive at sampling. Five spatially separated regions were sampled from each tumor: the superior, inferior, left-lateral and right-lateral poles, plus the tumor centre. According to histology, viable tumor cells made up more than 75% of every tumor sample. Fresh tumor and adjacent tissue pieces were bisected; one half was stored in RNAlater at -80°C, the other sent for histology.

This entry is derived from a study of tumor-infiltrating lymphocytes in primary liver carcinoma (dated by TCRdb to about 2017). Regarding the research as a whole: Hepatocellular carcinoma (four) or combined HCC and intrahepatic cholangiocarcinoma (one) was present in the five patients, who were three men and two women aged 30 to 69 years. The five patients had tumors of stage T1-T3 N0M0, with maximum diameters ranging from roughly 4.2 to 10 cm. Each sample produced about 3.5 to 7.13 million productive TCRbeta reads, and read depth showed no significant difference between tissue types. The study combined TCRbeta repertoire sequencing, expression microarrays and whole-exome sequencing across five regions of each liver tumor, with adjacent normal tissue and blood. TCRbeta repertoire sequencing covered 35 or so specimens from 5 patients: around 25 tumor regions, 5 adjacent noncancerous liver tissues and 5 peripheral blood samples. Agilent mRNA microarray profiling was performed on the 20 to 25 tumor region samples to relate TCRbeta repertoire diversity to the local molecular phenotype. Reproducibility between technical replicate repertoires was high, with correlation coefficients above 0.95 and mean shared-clone rates approximately 0.9.

TCRbeta-specific cDNA was reverse-transcribed from approximately 500 ng total RNA using a constant-region primer and ProtoScript II reverse transcriptase. Construction of the TCRbeta libraries relied on three nested rounds of multiplex PCR, following a slightly modified ARM-PCR procedure. The first two PCR rounds used multiplex TRBV1-TRBV30 forward primers with a Cbeta reverse primer, each for 10 to 11 cycles. A final 25-cycle PCR with Deep VentR polymerase added sample barcodes and Illumina adapters. Amplicons of 200-500 bp were gel-purified with a QIAquick gel extraction kit before sequencing. TCRbeta amplicons were sequenced on an Illumina HiSeq 2500 with 250-bp paired-end reads. From the authors' description of their analysis: Quality trimming of reads was performed with Trimmomatic v0.33, and paired reads were merged with FLASH v1.2.11 so that full CDR3 sequences could be recovered. V, D and J germline segments were assigned to the rearranged TCRbeta sequences by MiGEC v1.2.1b. VDJtools v1.0.0 computed clonotype statistics and Shannon-Wiener diversity indices. To reduce sampling bias, subsequent analyses other than the diversity analysis used only the 250 most abundant clonotypes in each sample. TCRdb itself trimmed the public reads at Q25 with fastp, ran MiXCR and retained productive beta chains. A single entry per CDR3 protein holds the most common genes and DNA from its merged rows. The V and J calls, along with clone size, are taken from TCRdb and not from the paper's own processing. Recorded for this sample are tens of thousands of distinct CDR3 sequences; roughly 79% of them occurred a single time. The top ten hold less than 50% of the sample.

The paper's findings and limits, for the study overall: With just a handful of patients in the study, the authors point out that the findings should be validated in a larger study. Pairs of tumor regions showed greater repertoire overlap (mean roughly 35%) than tumor-adjacent pairs (roughly 17%) or tumor-blood pairs (around 15%), which is consistent with antigen-driven expansion. A significantly larger repertoire fraction was made up by the top 250 clones in tumors than in blood (p = 0.039). Only the TCR beta chain was sequenced, so true repertoire diversity is likely underestimated because unpaired alpha chains were not captured. Since the samples were bulk and unsorted, there was no way to compare CD4+ and CD8+ T cell repertoires. Only roughly 7.5-24% of top clones appeared in all five regions of a tumor, which suggests that tumor-infiltrating T cells are spatially heterogeneous.

This receptor chain uses TRBV5-4 and TRBJ2-3, and TRBD1 may be the D gene, going by 5 matching bases. Material for sequencing was liver tumor tissue from sampling region 4. The cell subset or site label corresponds to: tumor region T4, right-lateral pole. The origin of this receptor is a woman in her thirties with primary liver carcinoma and hepatitis B virus infection. For the CDR3, the sequence is CAGSVDGHSPPADTQYF. The bases are TGTGCCGGCAGCGTAGACGGACACTCTCCACCCGCAGATACGCAGTATTTT.